A selection of T cell receptor beta chains follows, all from one sample in a study of blood T cell repertoires in COVID-19. The data were produced by immunoSEQ multiplex PCR, yet TCRdb's version contains in-frame clones alone and is incomplete. The sample lists 350,000 or so clones, 85% to 90% occurring once. The sequencing input was PBMCs or T cells enriched from blood (not recorded which). The receptors were sampled from a woman aged 25-40 years who had been exposed to COVID-19. CDR3s include the opening cysteine and the closing phenylalanine or tryptophan. The order of the fields is V gene, J gene, D gene, clone size, CDR3 length, CDR3 protein, CDR3 DNA. D genes are given only for firm matches. Only some rows state a clone size, as once, few, many or a class for expanded clones.

>TRBV12-3/TRBV12-4|TRBJ2-7|TRBD1|.|11
CASSWDSKQYF
TGTGCCAGCAGTTGGGACAGCAAGCAGTACTTC
>TRBV7-3|TRBJ1-1|.|.|13
CASSLTFESEAFF
TGTGCCAGCAGCTTAACGTTTGAGAGTGAAGCTTTCTTT
>TRBV10-3|TRBJ1-6|.|.|16
CAISESIPRYNSPLHF
TGTGCCATCAGTGAGTCCATCCCCAGATATAATTCACCCCTCCACTTT
>TRBV29-1|TRBJ1-2|TRBD1|.|13
CSATRQGDYGYTF
TGCAGCGCAACCCGACAGGGGGACTATGGCTACACCTTC
>TRBV7-9|TRBJ1-5|TRBD1|.|16
CASSFLGQGASQPQHF
TGTGCCAGCAGCTTCCTAGGACAGGGGGCAAGTCAGCCCCAGCATTTT
>TRBV2|TRBJ2-3|TRBD2|.|15
CASSVGGRGTDTQYF
TGTGCCAGCAGTGTGGGGGGGAGGGGCACAGATACGCAGTATTTT
>TRBV3-1/TRBV3-2|TRBJ1-4|TRBD1|.|15
CASSATGQGNEKLFF
TGTGCCAGCAGCGCTACGGGACAGGGGAATGAAAAACTGTTTTTT
>TRBV30|TRBJ1-5|TRBD1|.|14
CAWSGTGDHQPQHF
TGTGCCTGGAGCGGGACAGGGGACCATCAGCCCCAGCATTTT
>TRBV2|TRBJ2-3|TRBD2|once|15
CASSDLAGGADTQYF
TGTGCCAGCAGCGATCTAGCGGGAGGGGCAGATACGCAGTATTTT
>TRBV6-5|TRBJ1-6|TRBD1|.|14
CASLTGGRGSPLHF
TGTGCCAGCCTTACAGGGGGGCGAGGTTCACCCCTCCACTTT
>TRBV25-1|TRBJ2-7|.|.|12
CASSGTDYEQYF
TGTGCCAGCAGTGGGACAGACTACGAGCAGTACTTC
>TRBV5-4|TRBJ2-2|TRBD2|.|16
CASSLEAGGGAGELFF
TGTGCCAGCAGCTTGGAAGCGGGAGGTGGAGCCGGGGAGCTGTTTTTT
>TRBV2|TRBJ2-7|.|.|14
CASSPGDWAYEQYF
TGTGCCAGCAGTCCCGGGGACTGGGCCTACGAGCAGTACTTC
>TRBV4-2|TRBJ2-1|TRBD2|.|17
CASSQGGSGRFSNEQFF
TGTGCCAGCAGCCAAGGTGGTAGCGGGAGGTTCAGCAATGAGCAGTTCTTC
>TRBV6-5|TRBJ2-6|.|.|15
CASTSAGFGANVLTF
TGTGCCAGCACCTCTGCGGGGTTTGGGGCCAACGTCCTGACTTTC
>TRBV24-1|TRBJ1-2|.|.|15
CATEGPLGRGYGYTF
TGTGCCACTGAAGGTCCCCTTGGAAGAGGCTATGGCTACACCTTC
>TRBV29-1|TRBJ2-7|.|.|13
CSVGAGQNYEQYF
TGCAGCGTTGGGGCGGGACAGAACTACGAGCAGTACTTC
>TRBV11-3|TRBJ2-1|TRBD2|.|13
CASRLAGYNEQFF
TGTGCCAGCCGACTAGCAGGTTACAATGAGCAGTTCTTC
>TRBV25-1|TRBJ1-1|TRBD1|.|13
CASAYTGGLEAFF
TGTGCCAGCGCTTATACAGGGGGACTTGAAGCTTTCTTT
>TRBV5-1|TRBJ1-6|.|once|13
CASSLSGDPPLHF
TGCGCCAGCAGCTTGTCAGGGGATCCACCCCTCCACTTT
>TRBV6-5|TRBJ2-7|.|.|15
CASSLLATRPYEQYF
TGTGCCAGCAGCCTCCTCGCGACTAGACCCTACGAGCAGTACTTC
>TRBV4-2|TRBJ2-7|TRBD1|.|15
CASSQVRDRVDEQYF
TGTGCCAGCAGCCAAGTCCGGGACAGGGTCGACGAGCAGTACTTC
>TRBV19|TRBJ1-1|.|once|15
CASRSSLGGLTEAFF
TGTGCCAGTAGGTCGTCTCTGGGGGGGCTCACTGAAGCTTTCTTT
>TRBV9|TRBJ2-1|TRBD2|.|15
CASSPGSGSYNEQFF
TGTGCCAGCAGCCCAGGGAGCGGGAGCTACAATGAGCAGTTCTTC
>TRBV7-9|TRBJ2-5|TRBD2|.|14
CASSRLAGPETQYF
TGTGCCAGCAGTCGACTAGCGGGACCGGAGACCCAGTACTTC
>TRBV18|TRBJ1-5|TRBD1|.|14
CASSTTGVNQPQHF
TGTGCCAGCTCAACGACAGGGGTTAATCAGCCCCAGCATTTT
>TRBV6-5|TRBJ1-1|.|.|12
CASSYRGKEAFF
TGTGCCAGCAGTTACCGGGGAAAAGAAGCTTTCTTT
>TRBV7-2|TRBJ2-7|TRBD2|.|15
CASSLLTGGQHEQYF
TGTGCCAGCAGCTTACTTACGGGAGGGCAGCACGAGCAGTACTTC
>TRBV9|TRBJ2-7|TRBD2|.|15
CASSALGTSSYEQYF
TGTGCCAGCAGCGCCCTGGGGACTAGCTCCTACGAGCAGTACTTC
>TRBV7-3|TRBJ2-3|TRBD2|.|16
CASSVYSGRSTDTQYF
TGTGCCAGCAGCGTATATAGCGGGAGAAGCACAGATACGCAGTATTTT
>TRBV11-3|TRBJ1-1|TRBD1|.|15
CASSPRTGLGTEAFF
TGTGCCAGCAGCCCTCGGACAGGGCTGGGCACTGAAGCTTTCTTT
>TRBV29-1|TRBJ2-6|TRBD1|.|15
CSITTGVSGANVLTF
TGCAGCATCACGACAGGGGTCTCTGGGGCCAACGTCCTGACTTTC
>TRBV9|TRBJ2-5|.|.|14
CASSVPDSQETQYF
TGTGCCAGCAGCGTACCCGACAGCCAAGAGACCCAGTACTTC
>TRBV29-1|TRBJ1-2|TRBD1|.|13
CSVGDRGLYGYTF
TGCAGCGTTGGAGACAGGGGGCTGTATGGCTACACCTTC
>TRBV28|TRBJ1-1|.|.|15
CASSFWVGLNTEAFF
TGTGCCAGCAGTTTTTGGGTCGGGTTAAACACTGAAGCTTTCTTT
>TRBV12-5|TRBJ2-7|TRBD2|once|16
CASGLSPSGISYEQYF
TGTGCTAGTGGTTTGTCTCCTAGCGGGATAAGCTACGAGCAGTACTTC
>TRBV6-4|TRBJ1-2|TRBD1|.|14
CASSAQGESRGYTF
TGTGCCAGCAGCGCCCAGGGGGAGTCGCGAGGCTACACCTTC